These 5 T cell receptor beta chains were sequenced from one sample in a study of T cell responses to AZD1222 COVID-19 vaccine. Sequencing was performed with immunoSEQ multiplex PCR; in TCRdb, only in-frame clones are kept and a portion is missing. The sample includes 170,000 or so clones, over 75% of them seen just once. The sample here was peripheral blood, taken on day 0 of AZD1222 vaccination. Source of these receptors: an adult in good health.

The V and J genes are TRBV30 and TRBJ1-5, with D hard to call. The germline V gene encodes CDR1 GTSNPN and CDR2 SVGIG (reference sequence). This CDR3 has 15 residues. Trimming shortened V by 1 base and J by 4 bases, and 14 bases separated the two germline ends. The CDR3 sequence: CAWSAKGLFNQPQHF. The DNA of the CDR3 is TGTGCCTGGAGTGCGAAGGGCCTCTTTAATCAGCCCCAGCATTTT.

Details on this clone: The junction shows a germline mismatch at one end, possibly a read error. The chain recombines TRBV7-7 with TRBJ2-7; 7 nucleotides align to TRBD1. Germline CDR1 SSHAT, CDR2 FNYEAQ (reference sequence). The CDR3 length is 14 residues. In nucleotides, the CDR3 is TGTGCTAGCAGCCCGAGGACAGGTCTCGACGAGCAGTACTTC. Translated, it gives CASSPRTGLDEQYF.

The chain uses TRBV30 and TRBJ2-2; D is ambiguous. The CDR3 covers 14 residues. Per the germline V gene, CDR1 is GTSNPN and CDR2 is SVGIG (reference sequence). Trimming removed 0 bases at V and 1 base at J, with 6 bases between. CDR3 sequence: CAWSVQQNTGELFF. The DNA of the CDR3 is TGTGCCTGGAGTGTGCAGCAGAACACCGGGGAGCTGTTTTTT.

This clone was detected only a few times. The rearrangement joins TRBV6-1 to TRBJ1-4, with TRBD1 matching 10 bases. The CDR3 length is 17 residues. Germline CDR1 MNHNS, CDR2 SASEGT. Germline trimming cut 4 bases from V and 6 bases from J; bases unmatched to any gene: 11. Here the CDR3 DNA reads TGTGCCAGCAGTGTATTGCTAACCGGGACAGGGGATGAAAAACTGTTTTTT. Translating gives CASSVLLTGTGDEKLFF.

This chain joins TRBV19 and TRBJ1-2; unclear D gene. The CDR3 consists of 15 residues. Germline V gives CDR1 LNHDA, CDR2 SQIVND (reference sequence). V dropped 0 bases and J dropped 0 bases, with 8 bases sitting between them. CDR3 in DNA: TGTGCCAGTAGTATAGACGGGAAAGCTAACTATGGCTACACCTTC. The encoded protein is CASSIDGKANYGYTF.